This entry features one T cell receptor (beta chain) sequence. The data were obtained in a study of shared clonotypes between healthy human individuals. Looking at the study overall: Donor ages ranged 18 to 49 years: a couple of women, a few men.

Donors were healthy HIV-negative adults without recent acute infections or vaccinations. Produced via immunoSEQ multiplex PCR; TCRdb's table is partial and in-frame only. The top ten clones hold around 0.6% of a sample with roughly 1,000,000 clones, around 78% of them seen once. The sequence came from a young man in good health. Some clones in this sample may be carry-over from other donors' samples. Sequencing was done on a sample of memory CD4+ T cells from PBMCs. Documented subset: CD45RA-negative fraction.

This chain's CDR3 is CASSARTSETYEQYF. In DNA, the CDR3 is TGTGCCAGCAGCGCAAGGACTAGCGAGACCTACGAGCAGTACTTC. The gene calls are TRBV11-2 and TRBJ2-7; 9 nucleotides align to TRBD2. Looked up from germline, CDR1 is SGHAT and CDR2 is FQNNGV. The CDR3 length is 15 residues. Trimming removed 5 bases from V and 2 bases from J; junction bases left unmatched: 7.